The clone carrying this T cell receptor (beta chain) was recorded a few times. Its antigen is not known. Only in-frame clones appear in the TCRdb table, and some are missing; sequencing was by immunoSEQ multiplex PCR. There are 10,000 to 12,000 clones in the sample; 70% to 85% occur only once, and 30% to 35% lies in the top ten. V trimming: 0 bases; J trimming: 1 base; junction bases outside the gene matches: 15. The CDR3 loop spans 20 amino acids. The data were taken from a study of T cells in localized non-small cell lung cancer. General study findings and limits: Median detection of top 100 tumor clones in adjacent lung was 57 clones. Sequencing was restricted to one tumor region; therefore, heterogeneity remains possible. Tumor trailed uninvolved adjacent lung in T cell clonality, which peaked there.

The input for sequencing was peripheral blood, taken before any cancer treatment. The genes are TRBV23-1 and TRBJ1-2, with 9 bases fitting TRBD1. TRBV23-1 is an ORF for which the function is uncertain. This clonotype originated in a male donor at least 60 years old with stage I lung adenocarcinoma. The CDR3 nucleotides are TGCGCCAGCAGTCAATCGGGCGGGACGGGACAGGGAGAAATTAACTATGGCTACACCTTC. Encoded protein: CASSQSGGTGQGEINYGYTF.